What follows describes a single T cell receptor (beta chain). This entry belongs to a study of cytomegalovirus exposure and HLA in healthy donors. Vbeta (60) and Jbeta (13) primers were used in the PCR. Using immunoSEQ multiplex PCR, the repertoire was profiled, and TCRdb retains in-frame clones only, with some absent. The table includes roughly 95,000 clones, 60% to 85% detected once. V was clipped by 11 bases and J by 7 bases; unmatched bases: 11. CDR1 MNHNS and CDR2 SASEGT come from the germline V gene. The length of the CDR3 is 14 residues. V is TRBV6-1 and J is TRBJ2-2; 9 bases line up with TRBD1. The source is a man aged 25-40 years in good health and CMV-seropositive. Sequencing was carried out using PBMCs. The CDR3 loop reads CAATRTGVNGELFF. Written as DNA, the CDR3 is TGTGCCGCTACCCGGACAGGGGTTAACGGGGAGCTGTTTTTT.